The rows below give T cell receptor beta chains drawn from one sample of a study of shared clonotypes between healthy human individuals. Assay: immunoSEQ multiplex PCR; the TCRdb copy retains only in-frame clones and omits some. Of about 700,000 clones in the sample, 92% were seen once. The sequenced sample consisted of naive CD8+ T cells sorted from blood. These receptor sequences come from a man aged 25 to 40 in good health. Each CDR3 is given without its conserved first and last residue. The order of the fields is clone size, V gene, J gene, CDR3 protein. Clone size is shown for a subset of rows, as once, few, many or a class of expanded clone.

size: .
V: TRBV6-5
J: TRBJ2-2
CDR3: ASSYSGTGELF

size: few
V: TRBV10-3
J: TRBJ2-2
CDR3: AITESGELF

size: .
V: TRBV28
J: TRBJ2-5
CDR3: ASSSQGREGETQY

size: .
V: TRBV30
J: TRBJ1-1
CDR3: AWGWGTEAF

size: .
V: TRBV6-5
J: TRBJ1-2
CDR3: ASSTAGGYNYGYT

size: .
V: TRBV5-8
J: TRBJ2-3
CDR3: ASSRREGREDTQY

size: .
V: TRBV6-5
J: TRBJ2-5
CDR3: ASSPGETQY

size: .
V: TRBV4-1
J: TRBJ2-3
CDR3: ASSQSLGTGGYTQY

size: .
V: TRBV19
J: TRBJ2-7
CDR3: ASSIFGASYEQY

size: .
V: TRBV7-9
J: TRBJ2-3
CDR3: ASRLAGGAADTQY

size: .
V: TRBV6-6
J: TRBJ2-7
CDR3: ASNFDRNSYEQY

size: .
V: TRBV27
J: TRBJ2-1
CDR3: ASSLLGDEQF

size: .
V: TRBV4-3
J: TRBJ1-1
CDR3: ASSPNRASNTEAF

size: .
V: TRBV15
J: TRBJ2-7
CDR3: ATSYRKDSSYEQY

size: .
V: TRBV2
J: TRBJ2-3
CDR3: ASSQAVDRGLDTQY

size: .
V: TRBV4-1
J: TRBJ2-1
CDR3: ASSQKAWTRDNNEQF

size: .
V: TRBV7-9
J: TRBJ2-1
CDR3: ASSSPLREEQF

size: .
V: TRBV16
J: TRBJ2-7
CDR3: ASSLRDRGTYEQY

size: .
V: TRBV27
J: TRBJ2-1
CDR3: ASSFGSGRALSF

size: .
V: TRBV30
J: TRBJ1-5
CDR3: AWSPGDISNQPQH

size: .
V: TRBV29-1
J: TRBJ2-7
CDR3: SVVVGREGGSSYEQY

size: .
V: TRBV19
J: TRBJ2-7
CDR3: ASSILGATYEQY

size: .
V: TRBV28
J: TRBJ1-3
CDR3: ASSLPPHRGPGNTIY

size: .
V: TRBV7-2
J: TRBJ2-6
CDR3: ASSLALFSLSSGANVLT

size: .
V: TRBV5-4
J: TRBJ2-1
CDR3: ASHYRGNEQF

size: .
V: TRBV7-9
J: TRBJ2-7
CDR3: ASSLANYEQY

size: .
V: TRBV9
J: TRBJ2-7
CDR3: ASSSRQGNYEQY

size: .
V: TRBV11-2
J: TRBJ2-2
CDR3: ASSFGPNTGELF